These 24 T cell receptor beta chains were sequenced from one sample in a study of shared clonotypes between healthy human individuals. The naive CD8 subset, CD45RO-negative cells positively selected for CCR7, excluded terminally differentiated effector memory CD45RA+ cells. Repertoires were generated with immunoSEQ multiplex PCR, while TCRdb's copy carries only in-frame clones and drops some. Of roughly 770,000 clones listed, roughly 96% are singletons. Sequencing was carried out using naive CD8+ T cells sorted from blood. These receptor sequences come from a man under 40 in good health.

CDR3 sequence (DNA): TGTGCCAGCAGCTTGGGAGGAGGGAACACTGAAGCTTTCTTT. This codes for CASSLGGGNTEAFF. The V gene is TRBV5-4, the J gene TRBJ1-1; unclear D gene. Trimming removed 0 bases from V and 1 base from J, with 7 bases in between. The germline CDR1 and CDR2 sequences are SGHNT and YYREEE (reference sequence). This CDR3 has 14 residues.

J is TRBJ1-1 and V is TRBV7-9; D gene uncertain. From germline, CDR1 is SEHNR and CDR2 FQNEAQ (reference sequence). The CDR3 sequence is 14 residues long. Deletions cut 1 base from V and 4 bases from J, with 10 bases between. The CDR3 sequence is CASSLGGFGTEAFF. CDR3 nucleotides: TGTGCCAGCAGCTTAGGAGGGTTTGGCACTGAAGCTTTCTTT.

The genes are TRBV7-9 and TRBJ2-1; 9 positions match TRBD2. V dropped 5 bases and J dropped 1; count of bases not matched to a gene: 15. Germline loops: CDR1 SEHNR, CDR2 FQNEAQ (reference sequence). This CDR3 is built from 19 residues. This CDR3 reads CASSPRSGRERGSYNEQFF. CDR3 nucleotides: TGTGCCAGCAGCCCACGTAGCGGGAGAGAGAGGGGGTCCTACAATGAGCAGTTCTTC. Complete variable domain (other parts from reference TRBV7-9 and TRBJ2-1): DTGVSQNPRHKITKRGQNVTFRCDPISEHNRLYWYRQTLGQGPEFLTYFQNEAQLEKSRLLSDRFSAERPKGSFSTLEIQRTEQGDSAMYLCASSPRSGRERGSYNEQFFGPGTRLTVL.

This rearrangement joins TRBV9 to TRBJ2-7; D is possibly TRBD1 (5 bases). Germline CDR1 and CDR2: SGDLS and YYNGEE. This CDR3 spans 13 amino acids. The ends were cut back, 0 bases at V and 3 bases at J, with 7 bases in the middle. The CDR3 is CASSVGQNYEQYF. The CDR3 DNA is TGTGCCAGCAGCGTAGGACAGAACTACGAGCAGTACTTC.

The chain has TRBV27 and TRBJ2-2; possible D gene TRBD2, 5 bases. The CDR3 extends over 15 amino acids. The germline V gene has CDR1 MNHEY and CDR2 SMNVEV (reference sequence). Between the trimmed V and J ends, which lost 6 bases and 0 bases, there was a span of 11 bases. The CDR3 loop reads CASSQRGANTGELFF. CDR3 DNA sequence: TGTGCCAGCAGCCAACGGGGAGCGAACACCGGGGAGCTGTTTTTT.

This clone was seen only once. This chain joins TRBV9 and TRBJ2-1; D is unclear. V lost 0 bases to trimming and J lost 8 bases, with 15 bases between them. The germline V gene encodes CDR1 SGDLS and CDR2 YYNGEE. The CDR3 contains 15 residues. In DNA, the CDR3 is TGTGCCAGCAGCGTAGAGACGTCCAGGTTGGATGAGCAGTTCTTC. Amino acid sequence: CASSVETSRLDEQFF.

The chain recombines TRBV18 with TRBJ1-2; 7 bases are shared with TRBD1. The CDR3 length is 13 residues. V shed 8 bases and J 4 bases; nucleotides not matched to a gene: 7. Germline CDR1 and CDR2: KGHSH and LQKENI. CDR3 region: CASARDSGYGYTF. The DNA for the CDR3 is TGTGCCAGCGCTAGGGACAGTGGCTATGGCTACACCTTC.

The V call is TRBV10-3, the J call TRBJ1-5; D ambiguous. The CDR3 runs to 13 residues. The V gene lost 8 bases and the J gene lost 0 bases, with 8 bases spanning the gap. CDR1 and CDR2 (germline): ENHRY, SYGVKD. The CDR3 here is CAIRRNSNQPQHF. The CDR3 DNA follows: TGTGCCATCCGGAGGAATAGCAATCAGCCCCAGCATTTT.

V gene TRBV11-2 combines with J gene TRBJ2-7; D is possibly TRBD2 (5 bases). Germline lookup yields CDR1 SGHAT and CDR2 FQNNGV. The V gene lost 0 bases and the J gene lost 6 bases, with 18 bases spanning the gap. The CDR3 consists of 16 residues. CDR3 DNA sequence: TGTGCCAGCAGCTTAGAGGGAGAGGGTGCTGGCCGCGAGCAGTACTTC. Translated: CASSLEGEGAGREQYF.

This sequence joins TRBV6-1 and TRBJ2-7, with D perhaps being TRBD1 or TRBD2 (5 bases each). This CDR3 region has 16 residues. The germline V gene has CDR1 MNHNS and CDR2 SASEGT. Trimming took off 2 bases at V and 4 bases at J, with 18 bases between the two ends. The CDR3 region has the DNA TGTGCCAGCAGTGAACGGGCAGGGTGGGGGATTTACGAGCAGTACTTC. Its protein product is CASSERAGWGIYEQYF.

The rearrangement joins TRBV14 to TRBJ1-2, with TRBD1 matching over 10 bases. Per germline, CDR1 SGHDN and CDR2 FVKESK. The CDR3 contains 15 residues. V lost 2 bases and J lost 4; bases outside the gene matches: 4. The DNA of the CDR3 is TGTGCCAGCAGCCAACAGACAGGGGGCATCTATGGCTACACCTTC. This encodes CASSQQTGGIYGYTF.

This rearrangement joins TRBV9 to TRBJ2-4; 8 nucleotides match TRBD1. The length of the CDR3 is 15 residues. The V and J ends lost 0 bases and 1 base, in that order; junction bases with no gene match: 0. CDR1 is SGDLS, CDR2 YYNGEE, per germline. CDR3 coding DNA: TGTGCCAGCAGCGTAGGACAGGGGGCCAAAAACATTCAGTACTTC. Its translation is CASSVGQGAKNIQYF.

The chain employs TRBV6-5 and TRBJ2-4; 7 nucleotides line up with TRBD2. This CDR3 region has 15 residues. With 6 bases clipped from V and 2 bases from J, the junction kept 7 bases outside the gene matches. Germline CDR1 is MNHEY and CDR2 is SVGAGI. The CDR3 sequence: CASSIEGGTKNIQYF. Here the CDR3 DNA reads TGTGCCAGCAGCATAGAGGGAGGGACCAAAAACATTCAGTACTTC.

This rearrangement joins TRBV5-8 to TRBJ2-7; 10 nucleotides line up with TRBD1. V dropped 3 bases and J dropped 7; count of bases not matched to a gene: 10. The CDR3 sequence is 15 residues long. The germline V gene has CDR1 SGHTS and CDR2 YDEGEE. CDR3 loop: CASSSIRQGAQEQYF. The CDR3 region has the DNA TGTGCCAGCAGCTCCATACGACAGGGGGCTCAAGAGCAGTACTTC.

The rearrangement uses TRBV7-6 and TRBJ2-7; D is ambiguous. This CDR3 has 11 amino acids. V lost 1 base to trimming and J lost 6 bases, with 4 bases between them. Per the germline V gene, CDR1 is SGHVS and CDR2 is FNYEAQ. In DNA form, the CDR3 reads TGTGCCAGCAGCTTAGGGCCCGAGCAGTACTTC. It yields the protein CASSLGPEQYF.

The chain recombines TRBV5-1 with TRBJ2-2, with D tentatively TRBD2 (7 bases). Germline V gives CDR1 SGHRS, CDR2 YFSETQ. The CDR3 is 16 amino acids. Between the trimmed V and J ends, which lost 4 bases and 3 bases, there was a span of 16 bases. CDR3 in DNA: TGCGCCAGCAGCGCCGTTGCGGGGGCCTACACCGGGGAGCTGTTTTTT. Amino acids: CASSAVAGAYTGELFF.

The chain links TRBV2 to TRBJ2-7, with D perhaps assigned TRBD1 or TRBD2 (5 bases each). The germline V and J ends were trimmed by 7 bases and 0 bases, with 19 bases remaining between them. Germline V gives CDR1 SNHLY, CDR2 FYNNEI. The CDR3 is 16 amino acids. CDR3 in amino acids: CASIEAGSAGSYEQYF. The CDR3 nucleotides read TGTGCCAGCATCGAAGCAGGGAGTGCGGGCTCCTACGAGCAGTACTTC.

The chain is built from TRBV27 and TRBJ2-7; D possibly corresponds to TRBD1 (6 bases). Between the trimmed V and J ends, which lost 0 bases and 0 bases, there was a span of 12 bases. Germline CDR1 and CDR2: MNHEY and SMNVEV (reference sequence). The CDR3 sequence is 16 residues long. In DNA, the CDR3 is TGTGCCAGCAGTTTATCGCGAGGGGGTAGCTCCTACGAGCAGTACTTC. The encoded protein is CASSLSRGGSSYEQYF.

A remark on this clone: In the same sample, other DNA sequences code for this CDR3. The V and J genes are TRBV29-1 and TRBJ2-5; D gene unclear. The CDR3 sequence is 11 residues long. V was cut by 0 bases and J by 4 bases, with 3 bases left in between. The V gene's germline CDR1 is SQVTM and CDR2 ANQGSEA. The CDR3 DNA sequence: TGCAGCGTTGAAGACCTAGAGACCCAGTACTTC. Translation gives CSVEDLETQYF.

The count of this clone is one. The rearrangement links TRBV27 to TRBJ1-5, with TRBD1 matching 7 bases. After removal of 5 bases from V and 4 bases from J, the junction contained 2 bases not matched to a gene. The length of the CDR3 is 13 residues. CDR1 and CDR2 (germline): MNHEY, SMNVEV (reference sequence). This chain's CDR3 is CASSRTGNQPQHF. DNA of the CDR3: TGTGCCAGCAGTCGGACAGGTAATCAGCCCCAGCATTTT.

This chain uses TRBV7-7 with TRBJ2-5, with 7 positions matching TRBD2. The germline V gene has CDR1 SSHAT and CDR2 FNYEAQ (reference sequence). The CDR3 is 13 residues long. Losses at the gene ends were 5 bases for V and 4 bases for J; bases not matched to a gene: 4. The CDR3: CASSPLAVETQYF. CDR3 coding DNA: TGTGCCAGCAGCCCGCTAGCGGTAGAGACCCAGTACTTC.

The chain is built from TRBV7-6 and TRBJ2-7; possibly TRBD1 for D (5 bases). The CDR3 covers 15 residues. Trimming removed 2 bases from V and 5 bases from J, with 16 bases in between. Looked up from germline, CDR1 is SGHVS and CDR2 is FNYEAQ. In DNA, the CDR3 is TGTGCCAGCAGCTTAACACTCGTGGGGCGCGACGAGCAGTACTTC. It encodes CASSLTLVGRDEQYF.

The V gene is TRBV7-9, the J gene TRBJ2-1; no clear D. CDR1 SEHNR and CDR2 FQNEAQ come from the germline V gene (reference sequence). V was pared by 5 bases and J by 2 bases, with 16 bases between. The CDR3 spans 16 residues. The CDR3 region is CASSPPIVSPYNEQFF. The CDR3 region has the DNA TGTGCCAGCAGCCCGCCCATAGTAAGCCCCTACAATGAGCAGTTCTTC.

V gene TRBV7-9 combines with J gene TRBJ1-2; 7 bases are a match to TRBD1. Germline CDR1 and CDR2: SEHNR and FQNEAQ (reference sequence). The length of the CDR3 is 14 residues. The junction had 6 bases not matched to a gene; V was cut back by 5 bases and J by 3 bases. As DNA, the CDR3 is TGTGCCAGCAGCGACAGGGCCATTGACTATGGCTACACCTTC. Encoded protein: CASSDRAIDYGYTF.